This TCR beta chain stems from a study of blood T cell repertoires in COVID-19. Study information: From T cells, B-cell-depleted T cells, or PBMCs came the material, which was cDNA or gDNA.

Some clones are missing from TCRdb's copy, which holds only in-frame ones; the method was immunoSEQ multiplex PCR. The data hold over 85,000 clones, with approximately 86% observed a single time. Germline values: CDR1 SGDLS, CDR2 YYNGEE. The V end lost 6 bases, the J end lost 5 bases, and 17 bases lay between the germline ends. The CDR3 spans 14 residues. The source of this sequence is a woman aged 50 to 60 with COVID-19, enrolled during active disease. Sequenced input: peripheral blood. This chain uses TRBV9 with TRBJ1-2; D is perhaps TRBD1 (5 bases). The chain's CDR3 is CASTPEPGGYGYTF. CDR3 nucleotides: TGTGCCAGCACCCCAGAACCGGGGGGATATGGCTACACCTTC.